Each of the 21 T cell receptor beta chains below was sequenced from the same sample in a study of T-cell memory formation after mild COVID-19. From the 5' RACE reads, TCRdb called clonotypes with MiXCR, one entry per CDR3 protein. The sample lists about 450,000 distinct CDR3 sequences; roughly a quarter were seen once. The sample was PBMCs or a T cell subset sorted from them (not recorded which). The receptors shown here come from an adult woman who had mild COVID-19 (a few samples of this study predate the infection). Cell type and time point are not known.

This chain uses TRBV6-5 with TRBJ2-7; a possible D gene is TRBD1 (5 bases). Trimming left V 2 bases short and J 3 bases short, with 8 bases between. The CDR3 length is 13 residues. Germline assignment: CDR1 MNHEY and CDR2 SVGAGI. The CDR3 DNA follows: TGTGCCAGCAGTTACGAACAGGACTACGAGCAGTACTTC. Residues: CASSYEQDYEQYF.

V and J are TRBV10-3 and TRBJ2-3; 14 bases agree with TRBD2. The V and J ends lost 5 bases and 4 bases, in that order; junction bases with no gene match: 8. Germline V gene sequence: CDR1 ENHRY, CDR2 SYGVKD. CDR3 length: 17 residues. CDR3 protein: CAISSPGTSGGADTQYF. CDR3 DNA sequence: TGTGCCATCAGTTCCCCCGGGACTAGCGGGGGCGCAGATACGCAGTATTTT.

The gene calls are TRBV12-3 or TRBV12-4 and TRBJ2-2, with unresolved D. V was clipped by 3 bases and J by 9 bases, with 11 bases between them. There are 13 residues in the CDR3. The CDR3 DNA reads as TGTGCCAGCAGTTTCCCGAGAGACAGGGAGCTGTTTTTT. It specifies CASSFPRDRELFF.

The gene calls are TRBV7-9 and TRBJ1-1; no clear D. Between the trimmed V and J ends, which lost 10 bases and 11 bases, there was a span of 8 bases. This CDR3 contains 8 residues. Germline loops: CDR1 SEHNR, CDR2 FQNEAQ (reference sequence). In nucleotides, the CDR3 is TGTGCCACAGACTGGGCTTTCTTT. It encodes CATDWAFF.

CDR3 coding DNA: TGTGCCAGCAGTTTATACGGCGGGAACCACGAGCAGTACTTC. Amino acid sequence: CASSLYGGNHEQYF. The chain has TRBV27 and TRBJ2-7; weak D call: TRBD2 (6 bases). The CDR3 is 14 amino acids. Trimming took off 1 base at V and 5 bases at J, with 12 bases between the two ends. The germline V gene encodes CDR1 MNHEY and CDR2 SMNVEV (reference sequence).

This clonotype was counted between two and nine times. The chain joins TRBV24-1 to TRBJ1-5; TRBD1 matches 7 bases. With 3 bases clipped from V and 3 bases from J, the junction kept 1 base outside the gene matches. Germline CDR1 KGHDR, CDR2 SFDVKD. The CDR3 length is 14 residues. CDR3 protein: CATSDGTVNQPQHF. The CDR3 nucleotides are TGTGCCACCAGTGATGGGACAGTCAATCAGCCCCAGCATTTT.

CDR3 sequence: CASSKNGEGSEAFF. The CDR3 DNA reads as TGTGCCAGCAGCAAAAACGGGGAAGGGTCTGAAGCTTTCTTT. V usage is TRBV9 and J usage is TRBJ1-1; unclear D gene. The CDR3 is made up of 14 amino acids. Germline CDR1 SGDLS, CDR2 YYNGEE. Trimming took off 4 bases at V and 6 bases at J, with 16 bases between the two ends. Using reference TRBV9 and TRBJ1-1 for the parts outside the CDR3, the full variable domain is DSGVTQTPKHLITATGQRVTLRCSPRSGDLSVYWYQQSLDQGLQFLIQYYNGEERAKGNILERFSAQQFPDLHSELNLSSLELGDSALYFCASSKNGEGSEAFFGQGTRLTVV.

The V gene is TRBV19, the J gene TRBJ1-1; maybe TRBD1 (6 bases). Trimming left V 10 bases short and J 3 bases short, with 18 bases between. The CDR3 is 14 residues long. CDR1 is LNHDA and CDR2 is SQIVND in the germline V gene (reference sequence). CDR3 nucleotides: TGTGCCACCACGACAGGATTCCAGCACACTGAAGCTTTCTTT. Translating it yields CATTTGFQHTEAFF. The full variable domain, in which reference TRBV19 and TRBJ1-1 provide the parts outside the CDR3, is DGGITQSPKYLFRKEGQNVTLSCEQNLNHDAMYWYRQDPGQGLRLIYYSQIVNDFQKGDIAEGYSVSREKKESFPLTVTSAQKNPTAFYLCATTTGFQHTEAFFGQGTRLTVV.

The chain employs TRBV7-9 and TRBJ2-5; 8 positions agree with TRBD1. CDR1 is SEHNR and CDR2 is FQNEAQ in the germline V gene (reference sequence). This CDR3 spans 20 amino acids. Losses at the gene ends were 4 bases for V and 1 base for J; bases not matched to a gene: 20. The CDR3 loop reads CASSSLRISGQGQVQETQYF. CDR3 coding DNA: TGTGCCAGCAGCTCACTACGGATAAGCGGACAGGGACAGGTCCAAGAGACCCAGTACTTC.

This clonotype has more than one count but fewer than ten. This sequence joins TRBV20-1 and TRBJ1-1; maybe TRBD1 (5 bases). V was cut by 8 bases and J by 1 base, with 14 bases left in between. Germline CDR1 is DFQATT and CDR2 is SNEGSKA (reference sequence). CDR3 length: 13 amino acids. The CDR3 nucleotides are TGCAGTACAACGACCGGGGGGAACACTGAAGCTTTCTTT. Its translation is CSTTTGGNTEAFF.

This clonotype was recorded a few times. The rearrangement joins TRBV7-8 to TRBJ2-5; TRBD1 matches 8 bases. Germline-derived CDR1 and CDR2 are SGHVS and FQNEAQ. CDR3 length equals 17 residues. The ends lost 4 bases at V and 5 bases at J; junction bases unmatched: 15. In nucleotides, the CDR3 is TGTGCCAGCAGCTCAAGGACAGGGCGTCGCGAAAGGGAGACCCAGTACTTC. Translation gives CASSSRTGRRERETQYF.

This chain uses TRBV12-3 or TRBV12-4 with TRBJ1-5; maybe TRBD1 (5 bases). There are 14 residues in the CDR3. V lost 5 bases and J lost 3, with 11 bases in between. DNA of the CDR3: TGTGCCAGCAGTAGGACACGCCACAATCAGCCCCAGCATTTT. Amino acid sequence: CASSRTRHNQPQHF.

Concerning this clonotype itself: A read error may produce the germline difference seen at one junction end. The chain has TRBV7-7 and TRBJ2-7; D assignment may be TRBD1 or TRBD2 (5 bases each). CDR1 is SSHAT, CDR2 FNYEAQ, per germline (reference sequence). The CDR3 runs to 15 residues. The CDR3 sequence: CASSPAPGTPYEQYF. DNA for the CDR3: TGTGCTAGCAGCCCAGCACCAGGGACCCCCTACGAGCAGTACTTC.

The rearrangement joins TRBV27 to TRBJ2-1; tentatively, D is TRBD2 (7 bases). The CDR3 covers 17 residues. Trimming removed 4 bases from V and 5 bases from J, with 21 bases in between. Germline-derived CDR1 and CDR2 are MNHEY and SMNVEV (reference sequence). The CDR3 nucleotides read TGTGCCAGCAGTTCCCCGGGGGGCCCGCGGGGCCACAATGAGCAGTTCTTC. This encodes CASSSPGGPRGHNEQFF.

This clonotype was seen more than once but under ten times. The rearrangement links TRBV20-1 to TRBJ1-1; D is ambiguous. Trimming pared 0 bases from V and 5 bases from J, leaving 22 bases between. The CDR3 spans 17 residues. Looked up from germline, CDR1 is DFQATT and CDR2 is SNEGSKA (reference sequence). CDR3 loop: CSARDHAVTRVGTEAFF. The CDR3 region has the DNA TGCAGTGCTAGAGATCACGCCGTTACTCGGGTCGGAACTGAAGCTTTCTTT.

The chain employs TRBV7-6 and TRBJ1-6; D is undetermined. Trimming shortened V by 0 bases and J by 10 bases, and 7 bases separated the two germline ends. CDR3 size: 13 residues. Germline V CDR1 and CDR2: SGHVS, FNYEAQ. CDR3 nucleotides: TGTGCCAGCAGCTTAGCGGAGGAATCACCCCTCCACTTT. Its protein is CASSLAEESPLHF.

The chain recombines TRBV2 with TRBJ2-5, with TRBD2 identical over 14 bases. Trimming took 6 bases from V and 3 from J; bases not matched to a gene: 9. Germline V gives CDR1 SNHLY, CDR2 FYNNEI. The CDR3 runs 17 residues. The CDR3 loop reads CASRNGTSGSWEETQYF. The CDR3 DNA reads TGTGCCAGCAGGAACGGGACTAGCGGGAGTTGGGAAGAGACCCAGTACTTC. The full variable domain, rest sourced from reference TRBV2 and TRBJ2-5, is EPEVTQTPSHQVTQMGQEVILRCVPISNHLYFYWYRQILGQKVEFLVSFYNNEISEKSEIFDDQFSVERPDGSNFTLKIRSTKLEDSAMYFCASRNGTSGSWEETQYFGPGTRLLVL.

The chain combines TRBV30 with TRBJ1-5; D is undetermined. The V end was cut by 0 bases, the J end by 7 bases, with 10 bases between. The CDR3 spans 13 residues. Germline-derived CDR1 and CDR2 are GTSNPN and SVGIG (reference sequence). The CDR3 DNA follows: TGTGCCTGGAGTGTACGAAGTGGACAGCCCCAGCATTTT. Its protein is CAWSVRSGQPQHF.

The rearrangement joins TRBV7-9 to TRBJ2-3; 9 positions match TRBD2. CDR1 SEHNR and CDR2 FQNEAQ come from the germline V gene (reference sequence). V shed 2 bases, J shed 0 bases, and the junction held 3 bases outside the gene matches. The CDR3 is 16 amino acids. The CDR3 nucleotides read TGTGCCAGCAGCTTATCTAGCGGGGCTAGCACAGATACGCAGTATTTT. As protein: CASSLSSGASTDTQYF.

The chain carries TRBV5-6 and TRBJ2-7; 8 nucleotides agree with TRBD2. Germline V gene data show CDR1 as SGHDT and CDR2 as YYEEEE. With V trimmed by 4 bases and J by 5 bases, 8 bases remained unmatched. The CDR3 has 14 residues. The CDR3: CASSQGLVAHEQYF. Here the CDR3 DNA reads TGTGCCAGCAGCCAGGGACTAGTGGCGCACGAGCAGTACTTC.

The sample holds a few counts of this clonotype. The chain joins TRBV12-3 or TRBV12-4 to TRBJ2-4, with D perhaps matching TRBD1 or TRBD2 (7 bases each). This CDR3 is 15 amino acids long. Trimming left V 6 bases short and J 7 bases short, with 19 bases between. The CDR3 loop reads CASSRGTNPGNIQYF. CDR3 DNA: TGTGCCAGCAGCAGGGGGACTAACCCCGGGAACATTCAGTACTTC.